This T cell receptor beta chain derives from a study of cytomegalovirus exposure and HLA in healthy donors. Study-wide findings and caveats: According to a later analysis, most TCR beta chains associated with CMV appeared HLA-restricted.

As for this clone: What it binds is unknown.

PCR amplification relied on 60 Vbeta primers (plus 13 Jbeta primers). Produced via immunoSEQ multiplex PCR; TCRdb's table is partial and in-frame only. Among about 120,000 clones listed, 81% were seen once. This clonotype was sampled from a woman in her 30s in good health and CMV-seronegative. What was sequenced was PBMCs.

CDR3 loop: CASSLGLAGPYEQYF. In DNA form, the CDR3 reads TGTGCCAGCAGCTTAGGGCTAGCGGGACCCTACGAGCAGTACTTC. The gene calls are TRBV7-2 and TRBJ2-7; 9 bases align to TRBD2. The CDR3 loop spans 15 amino acids. V shed 1 base and J 2 bases; nucleotides not matched to a gene: 3. Per the germline V gene, CDR1 is SGHTA and CDR2 is FQGNSA. The whole variable domain, filled in from reference TRBV7-2 and TRBJ2-7, reads GAGVSQSPSNKVTEKGKDVELRCDPISGHTALYWYRQSLGQGLEFLIYFQGNSAPDKSGLPSDRFSAERTGGSVSTLTIQRTQQEDSAVYLCASSLGLAGPYEQYFGPGTRLTVT.